Below are 15 T cell receptor beta chains sequenced from a single sample in a study of T cells in Graves' hyperthyroidism and ophthalmopathy. Amplification of TCR beta CDR3 regions was performed using RNA transcripts as template. Researchers ran a first-round RT-PCR on the TCR CDR3 using the HTBI primer set. A single record per CDR3 protein comes from TCRdb applying MiXCR to the multiplex PCR reads. This table has about 530,000 distinct CDR3 sequences, approximately 17% appearing once. The sequenced sample consisted of blood. The receptors were gathered from a woman between 18 and 30 years old with Graves' ophthalmopathy.

This clonotype was picked up a small number of times. Germline is not matched at one junction end, which may reflect a read error. The rearrangement joins TRBV29-1 to TRBJ1-1, with a tentative D call TRBD1 (5 bases). Germline CDR1 is SQVTM and CDR2 is ANQGSEA. The CDR3 contains 13 residues. The CDR3 region is CSVQEQENTEAFF. In DNA, the CDR3 is TGCAGCGTTCAAGAACAGGAGAACACTGAAGCTTTCTTT.

This clonotype was seen ten or more times. The V call is TRBV10-3, the J call TRBJ1-1; 8 positions match TRBD1. Germline V gene lookup returns CDR1 ENHRY and CDR2 SYGVKD. The CDR3 is made up of 13 amino acids. J was trimmed by 7 bases and V by 6 bases; bases with no gene match: 7. The CDR3 bases are TGTGCCATCAGAACGACAGGGGAGGGTGAAGCTTTCTTT. It yields the protein CAIRTTGEGEAFF.

As to this clonotype: A much larger clone is a single base away; this may be a read error. The V call is TRBV11-2, the J call TRBJ2-3; D gene ambiguous. Germline assignment: CDR1 SGHAT and CDR2 FQNNGV. The CDR3 extends over 11 amino acids. The V end lost 7 bases, the J end lost 5 bases, and 7 bases lay between the germline ends. The CDR3 nucleotides are TGTGCCAGCAACGAGCTAGATACGCAGTATTTT. Amino acids: CASNELDTQYF.

This clonotype was recorded at least ten times. CDR3 region: CASNPLGGSRETQYF. In nucleotides, the CDR3 is TGTGCCAGCAACCCACTAGGGGGATCTCGGGAGACCCAGTACTTC. The V gene is TRBV28, the J gene TRBJ2-5; D is possibly TRBD1 (6 bases). This CDR3 is built from 15 residues. Germline V gene lookup returns CDR1 MDHEN and CDR2 SYDVKM. Trimming took 7 bases from V and 5 from J, leaving 20 bases between them.

This clonotype was counted at least ten times. The chain couples TRBV27 to TRBJ2-1; D gene ambiguous. CDR1 is MNHEY and CDR2 is SMNVEV in the germline V gene (reference sequence). The CDR3 length is 15 residues. Deletions cut 7 bases from V and 0 bases from J, with 13 bases between. The CDR3 sequence: CASTWAASSYNEQFF. The DNA for the CDR3 is TGTGCCAGCACATGGGCGGCGAGCTCCTACAATGAGCAGTTCTTC.

The chain recombines TRBV28 with TRBJ2-5, with D perhaps TRBD2 (6 bases). This CDR3 has 15 residues. Trimming took 8 bases from V and 4 from J, leaving 20 bases between them. Per the germline V gene, CDR1 is MDHEN and CDR2 is SYDVKM. The CDR3 nucleotides are TGTGCCAGCGTTTTCGCGGGGCGGGCGGGAGAGACCCAGTACTTC. Amino acids: CASVFAGRAGETQYF.

This clonotype was recorded once. CDR3 residues: CASSYLLAGLNEQFF. CDR3 DNA sequence: TGTGCCAGCAGTTACCTACTAGCGGGCCTCAATGAGCAGTTCTTC. The rearrangement uses TRBV6-2 or TRBV6-3 and TRBJ2-1, with 9 bases that match TRBD2. V lost 2 bases to trimming and J lost 6 bases; unmatched junction nucleotides: 5. Germline V CDR1 and CDR2: MNHEY, SVGEGT. The CDR3 is 15 amino acids.

In its sample, this clonotype was seen a few times. CDR3 nucleotides: TGCGCCAGCAGGCCCCGCGCGGGAGTTGAAGAGCAGTACTTC. It specifies CASRPRAGVEEQYF. The chain couples TRBV5-1 to TRBJ2-7; 7 bases are a match to TRBD2. CDR1 is SGHRS, CDR2 YFSETQ, per germline. This CDR3 region has 14 residues. Trimming cost V 5 bases and J 7 bases; bases outside gene matches: 12.

This chain connects TRBV6-2 or TRBV6-3 to TRBJ2-3; TRBD2 agrees at 8 bases. This CDR3 comprises 16 residues. J was trimmed by 3 bases and V by 2 bases; bases with no gene match: 7. The germline V gene encodes CDR1 MNHEY and CDR2 SVGEGT. This CDR3 reads CASSYRGGVFTDTQYF. The DNA for the CDR3 is TGTGCCAGCAGTTACCGGGGGGGCGTCTTTACAGATACGCAGTATTTT.

This chain uses TRBV11-2 with TRBJ2-3, with D perhaps TRBD2 (5 bases). CDR1 is SGHAT, CDR2 FQNNGV, per germline. V lost 6 bases, J lost 5 bases, and 12 bases lay in between. This CDR3 is built from 13 residues. CDR3 nucleotides: TGTGCCAGCAGTCTTAAAACTAGAGATACGCAGTATTTT. Translation gives CASSLKTRDTQYF. Complete variable domain (other parts from reference TRBV11-2 and TRBJ2-3): EAGVAQSPRYKIIEKRQSVAFWCNPISGHATLYWYQQILGQGPKLLIQFQNNGVVDDSQLPKDRFSAERLKGVDSTLKIQPAKLEDSAVYLCASSLKTRDTQYFGPGTRLTVL.

At least ten counts were recorded for this clonotype. The gene calls are TRBV30 and TRBJ2-2; 7 nucleotides agree with TRBD1. V was pared by 5 bases and J by 3 bases, with 3 bases of the junction left unmatched. Germline V gives CDR1 GTSNPN, CDR2 SVGIG (reference sequence). The length of the CDR3 is 13 residues. The CDR3 is CAWDRVYTGELFF. The CDR3 region has the DNA TGTGCCTGGGACAGGGTGTACACCGGGGAGCTGTTTTTT.

The chain employs TRBV5-1 and TRBJ1-3; D may be TRBD1 (5 bases). V was trimmed by 0 bases and J by 0 bases, leaving 7 bases between them. Germline V gives CDR1 SGHRS, CDR2 YFSETQ. The CDR3 has 15 amino acids. Here the CDR3 reads CASSLEGNSGNTIYF. For the CDR3, the DNA is TGCGCCAGCAGCTTGGAGGGGAACTCTGGAAACACCATATATTTT.

This clonotype was counted ten times or more. This sequence joins TRBV20-1 and TRBJ2-1; 10 bases map to TRBD2. J was trimmed by 3 bases and V by 7 bases; bases with no gene match: 15. CDR3 length equals 17 residues. Germline V gene lookup returns CDR1 DFQATT and CDR2 SNEGSKA (reference sequence). The CDR3 region is CSVNWSGRDLFYNEQFF. Written as DNA, the CDR3 is TGCAGTGTAAACTGGAGCGGGAGGGATCTCTTCTACAATGAGCAGTTCTTC.

In its sample, this clonotype was seen many times. The V and J genes are TRBV7-3 and TRBJ2-1, with a possible D match to TRBD1 (6 bases). The V end lost 1 base, the J end lost 7 bases, and 11 bases lay between the germline ends. Germline loops: CDR1 SGHTA, CDR2 FQGTGA. The CDR3 length is 14 residues. CDR3 sequence: CASSLMQGLNEQFF. The CDR3 DNA reads as TGTGCCAGCAGCTTAATGCAGGGGTTAAATGAGCAGTTCTTC.

In its sample, this clonotype was seen many times. The chain carries TRBV3-1 and TRBJ2-4; no firm D call. V was shortened by 3 bases and J by 0 bases, with 18 bases between the two germline ends. The germline CDR1 and CDR2 sequences are LGHDT and YNNKEL (reference sequence). The CDR3 covers 18 residues. In nucleotides, the CDR3 is TGTGCCAGCAGCCAGCATCCTGCAACGACAATAGCCAAAAACATTCAGTACTTC. Protein sequence: CASSQHPATTIAKNIQYF.